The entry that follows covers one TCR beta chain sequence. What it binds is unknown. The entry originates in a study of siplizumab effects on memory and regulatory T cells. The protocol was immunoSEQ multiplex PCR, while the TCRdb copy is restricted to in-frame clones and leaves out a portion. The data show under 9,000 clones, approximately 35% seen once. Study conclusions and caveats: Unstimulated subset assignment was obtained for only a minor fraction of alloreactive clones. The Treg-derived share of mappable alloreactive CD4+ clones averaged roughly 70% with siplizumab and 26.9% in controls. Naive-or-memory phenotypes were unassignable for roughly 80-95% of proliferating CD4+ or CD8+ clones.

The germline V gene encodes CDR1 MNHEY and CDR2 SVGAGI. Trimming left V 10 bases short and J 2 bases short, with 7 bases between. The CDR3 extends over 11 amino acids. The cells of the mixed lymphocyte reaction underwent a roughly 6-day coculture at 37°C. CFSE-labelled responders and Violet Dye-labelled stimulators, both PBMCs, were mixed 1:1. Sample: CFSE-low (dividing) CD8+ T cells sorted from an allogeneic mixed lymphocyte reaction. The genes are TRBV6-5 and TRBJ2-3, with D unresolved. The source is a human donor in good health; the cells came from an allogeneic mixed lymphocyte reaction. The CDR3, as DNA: TGTGCCACTACGGACACAGATACGCAGTATTTT. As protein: CATTDTDTQYF.